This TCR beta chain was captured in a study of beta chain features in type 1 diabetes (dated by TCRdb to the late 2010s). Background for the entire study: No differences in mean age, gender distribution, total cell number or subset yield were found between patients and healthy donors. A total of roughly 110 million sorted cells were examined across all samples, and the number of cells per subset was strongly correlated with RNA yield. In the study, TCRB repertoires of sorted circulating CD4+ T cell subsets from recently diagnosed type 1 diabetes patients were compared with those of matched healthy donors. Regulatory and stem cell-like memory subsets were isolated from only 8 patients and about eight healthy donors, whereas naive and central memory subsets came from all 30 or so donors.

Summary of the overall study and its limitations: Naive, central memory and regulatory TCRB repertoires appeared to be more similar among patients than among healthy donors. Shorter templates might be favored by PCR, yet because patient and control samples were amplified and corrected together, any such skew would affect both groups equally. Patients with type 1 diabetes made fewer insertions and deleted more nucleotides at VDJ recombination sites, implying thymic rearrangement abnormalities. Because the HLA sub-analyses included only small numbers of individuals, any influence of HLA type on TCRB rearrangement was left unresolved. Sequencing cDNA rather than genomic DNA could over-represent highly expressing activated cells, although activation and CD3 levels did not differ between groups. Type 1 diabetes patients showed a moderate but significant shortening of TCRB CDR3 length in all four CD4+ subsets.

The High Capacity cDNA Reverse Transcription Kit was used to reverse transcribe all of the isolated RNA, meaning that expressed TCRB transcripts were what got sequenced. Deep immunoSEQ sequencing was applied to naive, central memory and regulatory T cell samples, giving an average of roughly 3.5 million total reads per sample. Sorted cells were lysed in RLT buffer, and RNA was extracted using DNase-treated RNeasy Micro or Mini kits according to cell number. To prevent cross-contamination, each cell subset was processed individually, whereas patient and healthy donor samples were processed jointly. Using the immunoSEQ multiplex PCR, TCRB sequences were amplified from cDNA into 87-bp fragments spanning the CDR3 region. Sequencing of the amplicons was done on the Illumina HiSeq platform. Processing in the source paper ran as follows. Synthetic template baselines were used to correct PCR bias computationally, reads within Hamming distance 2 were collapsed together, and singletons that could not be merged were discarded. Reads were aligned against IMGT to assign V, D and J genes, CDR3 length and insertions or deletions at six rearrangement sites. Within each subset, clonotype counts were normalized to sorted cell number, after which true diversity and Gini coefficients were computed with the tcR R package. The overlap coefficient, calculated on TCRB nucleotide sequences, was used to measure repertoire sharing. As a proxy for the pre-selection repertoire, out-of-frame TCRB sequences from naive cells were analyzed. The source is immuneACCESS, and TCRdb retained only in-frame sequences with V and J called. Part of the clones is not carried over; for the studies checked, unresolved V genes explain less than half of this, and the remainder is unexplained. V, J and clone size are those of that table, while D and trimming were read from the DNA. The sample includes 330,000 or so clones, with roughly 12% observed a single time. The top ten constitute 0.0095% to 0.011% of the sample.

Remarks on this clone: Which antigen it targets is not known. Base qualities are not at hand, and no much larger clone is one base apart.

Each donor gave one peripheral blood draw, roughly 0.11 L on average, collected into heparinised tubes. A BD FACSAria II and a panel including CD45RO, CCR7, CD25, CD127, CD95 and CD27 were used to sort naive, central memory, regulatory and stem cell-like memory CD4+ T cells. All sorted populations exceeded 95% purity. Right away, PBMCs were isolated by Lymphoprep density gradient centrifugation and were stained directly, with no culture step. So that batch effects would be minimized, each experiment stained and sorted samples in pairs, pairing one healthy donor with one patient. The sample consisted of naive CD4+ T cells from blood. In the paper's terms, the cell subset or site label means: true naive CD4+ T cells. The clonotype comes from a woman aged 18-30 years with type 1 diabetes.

In nucleotides, the sequence is TGTGCCAGCAGCCAGGACGGGGAGCTGTTTTTT. It specifies CASSQDGELFF. Recombination connected TRBV9 to TRBJ2-2, with the D segment identity uncertain. V was cut back by 4 bases and J by 7 bases, leaving a gap of 5 bases between them. CDR1 and CDR2 are read off the germline V gene as SGDLS and YYNGEE. The CDR3 measures 11 amino acids from cysteine to phenylalanine. Just the 33-base CDR3 DNA is kept, in frame starting at base 1.